These 5 T cell receptor beta chains were sequenced from one sample in a study of cytomegalovirus exposure and HLA in healthy donors (dated by TCRdb to 2016 to 2017). The library was prepared using the immunoSEQ multiplex PCR assay. The multiplex PCR relied on a mix of 60 forward primers for TCR Vbeta segments and 13 reverse primers for TCR Jbeta segments. The table comes from immuneACCESS by way of TCRdb, which keeps in-frame sequences with V and J called. Part of the clones is missing from these tables; in studies checked, under half for an unresolved V gene and the rest for unknown reasons. Present in this sample are more than 95,000 clones, around 77% of which were seen just once. The ten largest account for 9.5% to 15% of the sample. The material sequenced was PBMCs. The receptor source for this set is a middle-aged woman in good health and CMV-seropositive.

The chain joins TRBV2 to TRBJ2-2; 8 bases map to TRBD1. V was clipped by 8 bases and J by 0 bases; unmatched bases: 2. In germline, CDR1 is SNHLY, CDR2 FYNNEI. The CDR3 is made up of 14 amino acids. CDR3 region: CASHRGSNTGELFF. CDR3 bases: TGTGCCAGCCACAGGGGGTCGAACACCGGGGAGCTGTTTTTT.

V is TRBV9 and J is TRBJ1-6; no reliable D call. The germline V gene has CDR1 SGDLS and CDR2 YYNGEE. The CDR3 totals 13 residues. Trimming took off 2 bases at V and 4 bases at J, with 4 bases between the two ends. CDR3: CASSVYYNSPLHF. The CDR3 DNA reads TGTGCCAGCAGCGTTTATTATAATTCACCCCTCCACTTT.

This clone occurred a few times. This rearrangement joins TRBV7-3 to TRBJ2-7, with TRBD2 matching 9 bases. J lost 2 bases, V lost 5 bases, and 7 bases had no gene match. The length of the CDR3 is 15 residues. CDR1 and CDR2 from the germline V gene are SGHTA and FQGTGA. CDR3 loop: CASSLQAGGTYEQYF. CDR3 nucleotide sequence: TGTGCCAGCAGCCTACAAGCGGGAGGAACCTACGAGCAGTACTTC. Combining the CDR3 with reference TRBV7-3 and TRBJ2-7 gives the whole variable domain GAGVSQTPSNKVTEKGKYVELRCDPISGHTALYWYRQSLGQGPEFLIYFQGTGAADDSGLPNDRFFAVRPEGSVSTLKIQRTERGDSAVYLCASSLQAGGTYEQYFGPGTRLTVT.

This chain connects TRBV6-1 to TRBJ2-5; 12 positions agree with TRBD2. The J call may not be correct, given that the DNA end is closer to TRBJ2-7. Germline CDR1 and CDR2: MNHNS and SASEGT. CDR3 size: 17 residues. The CDR3 region has the DNA TGTGCCAGCAGTGCCAGCGGACTAGCGGGGCTTACCTACGAGCAGTACTTC. Amino acid sequence: CASSASGLAGLTYEQYF.

The CDR3 loop reads CASSRGEASSYEQYF. The CDR3, as DNA: TGTGCCAGCAGCCGCGGGGAGGCCAGCTCCTACGAGCAGTACTTC. The chain is built from TRBV7-9 and TRBJ2-7; D is possibly TRBD2 (6 bases). CDR3 length: 15 residues. Trimming shortened V by 5 bases and J by 0 bases, and 14 bases separated the two germline ends. The germline gives CDR1 SEHNR, CDR2 FQNEAQ (reference sequence).